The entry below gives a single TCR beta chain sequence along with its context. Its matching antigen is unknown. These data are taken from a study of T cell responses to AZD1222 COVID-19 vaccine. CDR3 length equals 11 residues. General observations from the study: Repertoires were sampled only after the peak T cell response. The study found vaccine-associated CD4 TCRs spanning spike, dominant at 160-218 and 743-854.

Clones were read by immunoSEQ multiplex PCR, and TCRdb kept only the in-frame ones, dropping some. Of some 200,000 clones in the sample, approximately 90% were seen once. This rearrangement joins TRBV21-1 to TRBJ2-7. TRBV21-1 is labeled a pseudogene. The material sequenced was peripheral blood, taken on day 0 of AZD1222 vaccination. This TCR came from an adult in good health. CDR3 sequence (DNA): TGTGCCAGCAGCAGGGACCTCCAGCAGTACTTC. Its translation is CASSRDLQQYF.